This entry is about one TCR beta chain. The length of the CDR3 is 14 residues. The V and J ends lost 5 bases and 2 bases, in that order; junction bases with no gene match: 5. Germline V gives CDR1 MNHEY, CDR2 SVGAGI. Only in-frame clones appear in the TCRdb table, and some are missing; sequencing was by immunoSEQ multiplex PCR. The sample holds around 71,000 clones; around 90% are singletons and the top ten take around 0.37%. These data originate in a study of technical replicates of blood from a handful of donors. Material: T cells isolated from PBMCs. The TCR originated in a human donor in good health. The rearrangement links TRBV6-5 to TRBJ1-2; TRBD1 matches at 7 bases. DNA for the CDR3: TGTGCCAGCAGTCGGGGACAGCTAAACTATGGCTACACCTTC. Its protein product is CASSRGQLNYGYTF.